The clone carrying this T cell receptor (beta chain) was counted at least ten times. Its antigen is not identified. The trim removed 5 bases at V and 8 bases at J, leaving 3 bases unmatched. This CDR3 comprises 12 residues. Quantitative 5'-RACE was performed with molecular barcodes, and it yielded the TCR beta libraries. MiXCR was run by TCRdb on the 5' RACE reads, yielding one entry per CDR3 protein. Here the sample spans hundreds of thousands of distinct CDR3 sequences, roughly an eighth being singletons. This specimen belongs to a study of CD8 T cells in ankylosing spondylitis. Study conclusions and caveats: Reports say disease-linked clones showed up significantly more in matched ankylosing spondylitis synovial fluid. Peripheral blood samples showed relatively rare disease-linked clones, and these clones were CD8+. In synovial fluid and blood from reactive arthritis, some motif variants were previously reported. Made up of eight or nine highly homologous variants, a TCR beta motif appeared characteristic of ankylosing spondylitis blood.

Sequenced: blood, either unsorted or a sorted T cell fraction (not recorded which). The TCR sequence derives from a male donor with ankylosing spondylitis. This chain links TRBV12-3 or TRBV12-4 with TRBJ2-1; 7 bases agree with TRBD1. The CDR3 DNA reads TGTGCCAGCAGTAAAACAGGGGATGAGCAGTTCTTC. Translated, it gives CASSKTGDEQFF.